This TCR beta chain stems from a study of shared clonotypes between healthy human individuals. Splitting of each subset's genomic DNA was done evenly across several immunoSEQ plates. Per the authors' pipeline: Quality scores were absent from the junction-only immunoSEQ sequences, so filtering differed. Here immunoSEQ multiplex PCR was the method, and the copy in TCRdb shows in-frame clones only, minus some. V and J calls and clone size come straight from that table; D and trimming were deduced from the DNA. This table holds 2 million to 2.5 million clones, approximately 95% found once. The source is a man aged 18 to 29 in good health. The sample taken for sequencing was naive CD4+ T cells sorted from blood. Indicated subset: CD45RA+ positively selected.

This chain's CDR3 is CASSRDSDQETQYF. CDR3 DNA sequence: TGTGCCAGCAGTAGGGACAGCGACCAAGAGACCCAGTACTTC. The rearrangement uses TRBV2 and TRBJ2-5, with 7 bases that match TRBD1. V dropped 5 bases and J dropped 0; count of bases not matched to a gene: 3. Looked up from germline, CDR1 is SNHLY and CDR2 is FYNNEI. The CDR3 length is 14 residues.